The rows below give T cell receptor beta chains drawn from one sample of a study of blood T cell repertoires in COVID-19. TCRdb's table, derived via immunoSEQ multiplex PCR, lists solely in-frame clones and lacks some. The profile shows over 300,000 clones, around 90% of them singletons. Sequenced material: peripheral blood. These receptors originate from a man aged 18-30 years with active or convalescent COVID-19. Both conserved end residues are part of each CDR3. D genes are given only for firm matches. Clone size is stated in some rows and not others, as once, few, many or a class when expanded.

abundance | d_gene | j_gene | v_gene | CDR3nt | CDR3aa
NA | NA | TRBJ2-1 | TRBV4-1 | TGCGCCAGCAGCCCCGCCCGGACAGAGAGCTCCTACAATGAGCAGTTCTTC | CASSPARTESSYNEQFF
NA | TRBD2 | TRBJ2-1 | TRBV19 | TGTGCCAGTAGTCCCTCCGGGGGAGGGGTTGACAATGAGCAGTTCTTC | CASSPSGGGVDNEQFF
NA | TRBD2 | TRBJ2-1 | TRBV7-8 | TGTGCCAGCAGCTTAGCCCGAGGGGGACTAGCGGGAGGGATCTCCTACAATGAGCAGTTCTTC | CASSLARGGLAGGISYNEQFF
NA | TRBD1 | TRBJ2-5 | TRBV13 | TGTGCCAGCAGCTATCGGACAGGTCTGCAGACCCAGTACTTC | CASSYRTGLQTQYF
NA | TRBD1 | TRBJ1-3 | TRBV7-9 | TGTGCCAGCAGCTTAGAGACAGGGAGCTCTGGAAACACCATATATTTT | CASSLETGSSGNTIYF
NA | NA | TRBJ2-1 | TRBV7-3 | TGTGCCAGCAGCACCACCTCGGGGGTAAGCTCCTACAATGAGCAGTTCTTC | CASSTTSGVSSYNEQFF
NA | TRBD1 | TRBJ1-2 | TRBV7-3 | TGTGCCAGCAGCTCCACGGGTGGGACAGGAGGGCTCTATGGCTACACCTTC | CASSSTGGTGGLYGYTF
once | NA | TRBJ2-4 | TRBV7-9 | TGTGCCAGCAGCTCCTACAGGGACCCCAAAAACATTCAGTACTTC | CASSSYRDPKNIQYF
NA | TRBD1 | TRBJ1-2 | TRBV29-1 | TGCAGCGTAGATACAGGGGTTTATGGCTACACCTTC | CSVDTGVYGYTF
NA | NA | TRBJ2-1 | TRBV27 | TGTGCCAGCAGTTGGGGGACTTTCCGGGAGCAGTTCTTC | CASSWGTFREQFF